These 17 T cell receptor beta chains were all obtained from the same sample, sequenced in a study of tumor-infiltrating lymphocytes in primary liver carcinoma. Researchers generated TCR beta cDNA from about 530 ng of total RNA, relying on a constant-region primer. Each TCR beta library was derived from three nested multiplex PCR rounds that employed slightly modified ARM-PCR. Use of TRBV1-TRBV30 forward primers with a C-beta reverse primer characterized the first two PCR rounds, which lasted 10 cycles each. TCRdb passed the multiplex PCR reads through MiXCR, listing each CDR3 protein once. The sample lists some 64,000 distinct CDR3 sequences, 71% seen once, with around 44% in the top ten. RNA and DNA were co-extracted from about 19-30 mg of unsorted bulk tissue. The sequenced sample was liver tumor tissue from sampling region 4. Subset denoted: tumor region T4, right-lateral pole. These TCRs come from a middle-aged man with primary liver carcinoma and hepatitis B virus infection.

This clonotype was detected many times. The rearrangement links TRBV7-9 to TRBJ2-3, with D possibly TRBD2 on 6 matching bases. The V gene's germline CDR1 is SEHNR and CDR2 FQNEAQ (reference sequence). The CDR3 length is 15 residues. V was pared by 2 bases and J by 4 bases, with 13 bases between. This chain's CDR3 is CASSLRGGDPDTQYF. The CDR3 DNA is TGTGCCAGCAGCTTACGAGGAGGGGACCCAGATACGCAGTATTTT.

About this clonotype: No conserved phenylalanine or tryptophan ends this CDR3, so it is likely a read error. The rearrangement joins TRBV12-3 or TRBV12-4 to TRBJ2-3, with TRBD1 matching over 7 bases. The CDR3 is 17 amino acids. CDR3 residues: CASSYRRDSLVTETQYL. DNA of the CDR3: TGTGCCAGCAGTTATCGCCGGGACAGTTTAGTTACAGAAACGCAGTATCTT.

Worth noting for this clonotype: A much bigger clone sits one base away, suggesting this may be a read error. The gene calls are TRBV14 and TRBJ2-2; D gene uncertain. The CDR3 spans 14 residues. Trimming removed 7 bases at V and 1 base at J, with 10 bases between. Germline V gene lookup returns CDR1 SGHDN and CDR2 FVKESK. The CDR3 DNA is TGTGCCAGCAACCCCACGAGGAACACCGGGGAGCTGTTTTTT. This sequence encodes CASNPTRNTGELFF.

This clonotype was seen a handful of times. One junction end does not reproduce the germline sequence, and a read error may be involved. In DNA form, the CDR3 reads TGTGCCGGCAGCCAGTATGGGACTAGCGGTAGCTACAATGAGCAGTTCTTC. Translation: CAGSQYGTSGSYNEQFF. The chain recombines TRBV14 with TRBJ2-1, with 11 bases that match TRBD2. The germline CDR1 and CDR2 sequences are SGHDN and FVKESK. This CDR3 region has 17 residues.

Regarding this clonotype: A read error is possible here, since a much larger clone lies one base away. This chain links TRBV6-6 with TRBJ2-7; D might be TRBD1 or TRBD2, each matching 5 bases. From germline, CDR1 is MNHNY and CDR2 SVGAGI (reference sequence). The V gene lost 1 base and the J gene lost 5 bases, with 12 bases spanning the gap. The CDR3 totals 14 residues. The CDR3 sequence is CASSYYGTSDEQYF. The DNA of the CDR3 is TGTGCCAGCAGTTACTACGGGACCTCAGACGAGCAGTACTTC.

As to this clonotype: This clone may be a read error of a much larger clone one base away. The chain couples TRBV4-2 to TRBJ2-5; 7 nucleotides line up with TRBD2. CDR1 and CDR2 (germline): LGHNA, YNFKEQ. CDR3 length: 15 residues. The DNA for the CDR3 is TGTGCCAGCAGCCAGTCTAGGACTAGAGGGGCGGGGGTAAACTTC. It specifies CASSQSRTRGAGVNF.

V gene TRBV29-1 combines with J gene TRBJ1-5; weak D call: TRBD1 (6 bases). The CDR3 covers 13 residues. CDR1 and CDR2 (germline): SQVTM, ANQGSEA. CDR3 loop: CRAGGGANQPQHF. DNA for the CDR3: TGCAGGGCAGGAGGGGGAGCGAATCAGCCCCAGCATTTT.

The chain has TRBV7-8 and TRBJ2-2; D is tentatively TRBD1 or TRBD2 (6 bases each). Trimming took 4 bases from V and 8 from J, leaving 20 bases between them. The length of the CDR3 is 16 residues. Germline CDR1 reads SGHVS; CDR2 reads FQNEAQ. CDR3 sequence reads: CASSSRGTFNIGELFF. In DNA form, the CDR3 reads TGTGCCAGCAGCTCTAGGGGGACTTTCAACATTGGGGAGCTGTTTTTT.

This clonotype has a single count. The germline gene is not matched at one end of the junction; a read error may be the cause. V usage is TRBV5-1 and J usage is TRBJ2-1; 10 bases map to TRBD2. CDR1 and CDR2 (germline): SGHRS, YFSETQ. This CDR3 has 14 residues. In nucleotides, the CDR3 is TGCGCCAGTACGTTAGCGGGAGGTTACAAAGAGCAGTTCTTC. Translating it yields CASTLAGGYKEQFF.

The chain links TRBV5-4 to TRBJ2-5; possibly TRBD1 or TRBD2 for D (5 bases each). Germline lookup yields CDR1 SGHNT and CDR2 YYREEE (reference sequence). CDR3 size: 15 residues. For the CDR3, the DNA is TGTACGAGCAGCTTGAACGGGGACGGCCAAGAGACCCAGTACTTC. This sequence encodes CTSSLNGDGQETQYF.

This clonotype was seen ten or more times. Its ends do not fully match the called genes, so a read error is possible. The rearrangement links TRBV5-4 to TRBJ2-3; the D is unclear. Germline V gene lookup returns CDR1 SGHNT and CDR2 YYREEE (reference sequence). This CDR3 contains 14 residues. DNA of the CDR3: TGTGCCAGCAGCGAGAAGGACGGCACAGATACACAGTATTTT. The encoded protein is CASSEKDGTDTQYF. The whole variable domain, remainder taken from reference TRBV5-4 and TRBJ2-3, is ETGVTQSPTHLIKTRGQQVTLRCSSQSGHNTVSWYQQALGQGPQFIFQYYREEENGRGNFPPRFSGLQFPNYSSELNVNALELDDSALYLCASSEKDGTDTQYFGPGTRLTVL.

As regards this clonotype: This CDR3 fails to terminate in the conserved phenylalanine or tryptophan, so it likely reflects a read error. No DNA is shown, since the ends of the CDR3 on it are uncertain; the CDR3 is the one TCRdb lists. J is TRBJ2-7 and V is TRBV6-1; TRBD2, the table's D call, lacks a check against the DNA. The CDR3 has 12 residues if both end residues are counted. Germline CDR1 reads MNHNS; CDR2 reads SASEGT. This chain's CDR3 is CASSAAVHEQHL.

V is TRBV19 and J is TRBJ2-2; D perhaps matches TRBD1 (5 bases). The CDR3 loop spans 14 amino acids. Per germline, CDR1 LNHDA and CDR2 SQIVND (reference sequence). This CDR3 reads CTCSISPGSGELFF. CDR3 bases: TGTACATGTAGTATTTCTCCAGGGTCCGGGGAGCTGTTTTTT. Supplemented by reference TRBV19 and TRBJ2-2, the full variable domain reads DGGITQSPKYLFRKEGQNVTLSCEQNLNHDAMYWYRQDPGQGLRLIYYSQIVNDFQKGDIAEGYSVSREKKESFPLTVTSAQKNPTAFYLCTCSISPGSGELFFGEGSRLTVL.

Regarding this clonotype: A read error is possible here, since a much larger clone lies one base away. As the CDR3 is not closed by the conserved phenylalanine or tryptophan, this likely results from a read error. V is TRBV11-2 and J is TRBJ2-2; D is ambiguous. The V gene lost 6 bases and the J gene lost 1 base, with 9 bases spanning the gap. The germline CDR1 and CDR2 sequences are SGHAT and FQNNGV. The CDR3 covers 14 residues. The CDR3 DNA is TGTGCCAGCAGTCGATATTTGAACACCGGGGAGCTGTTTTTA. The encoded protein is CASSRYLNTGELFL.

In regard to this clonotype: A read error may produce the germline difference seen at one junction end. The chain carries TRBV11-2 and TRBJ2-7, with D unresolved. Germline V gives CDR1 SGHAT, CDR2 FQNNGV. The CDR3 totals 16 residues. For the CDR3, the DNA is TGTGCCAGCCGCTTAGAGGTGGCACCAAAACACTACGAGCAGTACTTC. It is translated as CASRLEVAPKHYEQYF.

At least ten counts were recorded for this clonotype. This chain joins TRBV11-2 and TRBJ1-6, with D unresolved. The CDR3 covers 13 residues. V was pared by 8 bases and J by 5 bases, with 10 bases between. Germline values: CDR1 SGHAT, CDR2 FQNNGV. The DNA for the CDR3 is TGTGCCAGCGCGGGCGGAAATAATTCACCCCTCCACTTT. As protein: CASAGGNNSPLHF.

For this clonotype: This likely comes from a read error, as the CDR3 has no conserved phenylalanine or tryptophan at its end. V usage is TRBV4-1 and J usage is TRBJ1-1; D gene uncertain. The CDR3 extends over 15 amino acids. Looked up from germline, CDR1 is MGHRA and CDR2 is YSYEKL. CDR3 DNA sequence: TGCGCCAGCGGCCAAGTGAACATGCGATACACTGAAGCTTTCTCT. Its protein product is CASGQVNMRYTEAFS.